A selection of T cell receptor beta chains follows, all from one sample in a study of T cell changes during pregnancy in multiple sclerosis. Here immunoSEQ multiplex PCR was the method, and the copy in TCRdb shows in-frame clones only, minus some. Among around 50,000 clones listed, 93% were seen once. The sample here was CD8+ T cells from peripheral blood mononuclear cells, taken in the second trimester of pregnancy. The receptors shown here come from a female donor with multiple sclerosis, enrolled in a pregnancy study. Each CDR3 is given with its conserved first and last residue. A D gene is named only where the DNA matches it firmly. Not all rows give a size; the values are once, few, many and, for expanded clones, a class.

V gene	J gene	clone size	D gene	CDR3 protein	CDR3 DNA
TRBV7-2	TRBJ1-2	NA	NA	CASSLGGIYGYTF	TGTGCCAGCAGCTTAGGCGGAATCTATGGCTACACCTTC
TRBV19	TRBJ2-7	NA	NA	CASSMIPRAGVRYEQYF	TGTGCCAGTAGTATGATTCCTAGGGCAGGGGTGCGCTACGAGCAGTACTTC
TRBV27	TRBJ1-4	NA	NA	CASSLGTGGDEKLFF	TGTGCCAGCAGTTTAGGAACCGGGGGGGATGAAAAACTGTTTTTT
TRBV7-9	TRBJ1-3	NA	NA	CASSSREAGNTIYF	TGTGCCAGCAGCTCCCGGGAGGCTGGAAACACCATATATTTT
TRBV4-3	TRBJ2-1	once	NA	CASSQDSGSEQFF	TGCGCCAGCAGCCAGGATAGCGGTAGTGAGCAGTTCTTC
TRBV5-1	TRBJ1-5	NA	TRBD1	CASSVTGDQPQHF	TGCGCCAGCAGCGTGACAGGGGATCAGCCCCAGCATTTT
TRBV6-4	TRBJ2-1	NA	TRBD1	CASSEEPGGSYNEQFF	TGTGCCAGCAGTGAAGAGCCAGGGGGCTCCTACAATGAGCAGTTCTTC
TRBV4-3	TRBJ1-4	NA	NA	CASSPDSENEKLFF	TGCGCCAGCAGCCCTGACAGCGAGAATGAAAAACTGTTTTTT
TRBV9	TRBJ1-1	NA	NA	CASSVGYRATEAFF	TGTGCCAGCAGCGTAGGGTACAGGGCCACTGAAGCTTTCTTT
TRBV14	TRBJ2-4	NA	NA	CASSQDRLGRNKNIQYF	TGTGCCAGCAGCCAAGATCGCTTAGGGAGAAACAAAAACATTCAGTACTTC
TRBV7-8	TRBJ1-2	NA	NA	CASSLREPNYGYTF	TGTGCCAGCAGCTTGAGGGAACCTAACTATGGCTACACCTTC
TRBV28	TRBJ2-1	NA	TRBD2	CASSLGTSGTLSYNEQFF	TGTGCCAGCAGTCTCGGGACTAGCGGAACCCTCTCCTACAATGAGCAGTTCTTC
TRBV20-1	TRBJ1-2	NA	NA	CSARRGYGYTF	TGCAGTGCTAGGAGAGGCTATGGCTACACCTTC
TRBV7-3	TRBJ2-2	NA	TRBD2	CASSLRGLAGTAGELFF	TGTGCCAGCAGCTTACGGGGACTAGCGGGAACCGCCGGGGAGCTGTTTTTT
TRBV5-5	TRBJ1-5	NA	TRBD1	CASSVQGRASNQPQHF	TGTGCCAGCAGCGTACAGGGGCGTGCTAGCAATCAGCCCCAGCATTTT
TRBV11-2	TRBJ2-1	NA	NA	CASSAPRTRNEQFF	TGTGCCAGCAGCGCCCCAAGGACACGGAATGAGCAGTTCTTC
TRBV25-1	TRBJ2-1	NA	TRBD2	CASSELTSGLDNEQFF	TGTGCCAGCAGTGAATTGACTAGCGGCCTAGACAATGAGCAGTTCTTC
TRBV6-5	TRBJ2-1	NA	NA	CASSYSGYNEQFF	TGTGCCAGCAGTTATTCAGGGTACAATGAGCAGTTCTTC
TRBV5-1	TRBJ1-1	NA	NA	CASSLFEGLNTEAFF	TGCGCCAGCAGCTTGTTTGAGGGCCTGAACACTGAAGCTTTCTTT
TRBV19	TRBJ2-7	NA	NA	CASSGMDSPSYEQYF	TGTGCCAGTAGTGGCATGGACAGTCCATCCTACGAGCAGTACTTC
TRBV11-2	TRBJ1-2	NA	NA	CASSLDSNYGYTF	TGTGCCAGCAGCTTAGACTCTAACTATGGCTACACCTTC
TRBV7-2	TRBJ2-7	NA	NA	CASSLNRVQEQYF	TGTGCCAGCAGCCTAAACAGGGTACAGGAGCAGTACTTC
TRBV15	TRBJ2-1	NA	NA	CATSSGPEGANEQFF	TGTGCCACCAGCAGTGGACCGGAGGGGGCCAATGAGCAGTTCTTC
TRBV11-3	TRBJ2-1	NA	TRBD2	CASSPHAGGSYNEQFF	TGTGCCAGCAGCCCTCACGCGGGGGGATCCTACAATGAGCAGTTCTTC
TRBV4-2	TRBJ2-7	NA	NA	CASSQSQGYEQYF	TGTGCCAGCAGCCAATCTCAGGGTTACGAGCAGTACTTC
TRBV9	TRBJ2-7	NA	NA	CASSVDSSSYEQYF	TGTGCCAGCAGCGTAGATAGTAGTAGCTACGAGCAGTACTTC
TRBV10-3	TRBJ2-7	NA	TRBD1	CAISLTGAALDEQYF	TGTGCCATCAGCCTGACAGGGGCTGCGCTGGACGAGCAGTACTTC
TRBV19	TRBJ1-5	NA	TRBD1	CASSIWGQANQPQHF	TGTGCCAGTAGTATTTGGGGACAGGCCAATCAGCCCCAGCATTTT
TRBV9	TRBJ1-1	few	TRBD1	CASSAPTGTANTEAFF	TGTGCCAGCAGCGCCCCGACAGGGACCGCGAACACTGAAGCTTTCTTT
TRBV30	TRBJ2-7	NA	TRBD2	CAWSVRSGGGYEQYF	TGTGCCTGGAGTGTACGATCGGGAGGGGGCTACGAGCAGTACTTC
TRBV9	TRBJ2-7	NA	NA	CASSVDSSSSYEQYF	TGTGCCAGCAGCGTAGATTCTTCTAGCTCCTACGAGCAGTACTTC
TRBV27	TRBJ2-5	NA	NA	CASRGGDQETQYF	TGTGCCAGCAGAGGGGGGGATCAAGAGACCCAGTACTTC
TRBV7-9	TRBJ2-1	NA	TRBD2	CASSLALAGARRYNEQFF	TGTGCCAGCAGCTTAGCCCTAGCGGGAGCGCGGCGCTACAATGAGCAGTTCTTC
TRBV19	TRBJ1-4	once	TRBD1	CASRDRGHEKLFF	TGTGCCAGTAGAGACAGGGGACACGAAAAACTGTTTTTT
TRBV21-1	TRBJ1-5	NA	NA	CARRTGLAQPQHF	TGTGCCAGGAGGACAGGGTTGGCTCAGCCCCAGCATTTT
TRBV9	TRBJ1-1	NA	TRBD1	CASSVEGQATEAFF	TGTGCCAGCAGCGTAGAGGGACAGGCGACTGAAGCTTTCTTT
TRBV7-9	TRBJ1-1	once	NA	CASSSPGTEAFF	TGTGCCAGCAGTTCTCCGGGCACTGAAGCTTTCTTT
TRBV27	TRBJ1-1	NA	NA	CASSLNGRDTEAFF	TGTGCCAGCAGTTTAAATGGGAGGGACACTGAAGCTTTCTTT
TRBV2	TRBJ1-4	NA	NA	CASSGPPTGSANEKLFF	TGTGCCAGCAGTGGGCCCCCCACAGGGTCAGCTAATGAAAAACTGTTTTTT